A selection of T cell receptor beta chains follows, all from one sample in a study of blood T cell repertoires in COVID-19. The repertoire was sequenced with immunoSEQ multiplex PCR; TCRdb's copy has only in-frame clones and lacks some. This sample has about 160,000 clones; about 92% occur once, and the top ten carry roughly 19%. Sequencing was carried out using peripheral blood. The receptors shown here come from a man aged 60 to 69 with active or convalescent COVID-19. Each CDR3 is given with its conserved first and last residue. Each record gives: V gene, clone size, CDR3 protein. A row's size may be missing; if present it is once, few, many or a size class.

V gene: TRBV29-1; clone size: .; CDR3 protein: CSVALLTGVNEKLFF
V gene: TRBV6-5; clone size: .; CDR3 protein: CASSYRDRAYNEQFF
V gene: TRBV3-1/TRBV3-2; clone size: .; CDR3 protein: CASSQFEGVNQPQHF
V gene: TRBV10-3; clone size: .; CDR3 protein: CAISQRDRETEAFF
V gene: TRBV5-1; clone size: .; CDR3 protein: CASSLGGGNGYTF
V gene: TRBV5-1; clone size: few; CDR3 protein: CASRQGPTNEKLFF
V gene: TRBV6-1; clone size: .; CDR3 protein: CASNPQGLGNTIYF
V gene: TRBV7-8; clone size: .; CDR3 protein: CASSTITGLNTEAFF
V gene: TRBV10-3; clone size: .; CDR3 protein: CAIRDRDSVSNQPQHF
V gene: TRBV11-3; clone size: .; CDR3 protein: CASSLDLKLTSGFTDTQYF
V gene: TRBV28; clone size: .; CDR3 protein: CASSLYSGTGRVREQYF
V gene: TRBV10-1; clone size: once; CDR3 protein: CASSDSAGGPLDTQYF
V gene: TRBV29-1; clone size: .; CDR3 protein: CSAGQSSYEQYF
V gene: TRBV7-9; clone size: .; CDR3 protein: CASSLVAGRTDTQYF
V gene: TRBV19; clone size: .; CDR3 protein: CASSGSGGMAEAFF
V gene: TRBV29-1; clone size: .; CDR3 protein: CSVEGEVNNYGYTF
V gene: TRBV5-1; clone size: .; CDR3 protein: CASSLARGVSYEQYF
V gene: TRBV18; clone size: .; CDR3 protein: CASSPPGGPDGQGVRQNTGELFF
V gene: TRBV7-9; clone size: .; CDR3 protein: CASRLLTPGVGGYTF
V gene: TRBV19; clone size: .; CDR3 protein: CASSIQGTSYEQYF